This TCR beta chain comes out of a study of blood T cell repertoires in COVID-19. The V gene end was trimmed by 2 bases and the J gene end by 0 bases; junction bases not matched to a gene: 3. The CDR3 has 15 residues. Germline CDR1 reads MNHNY; CDR2 reads SVGAGI (reference sequence). Original handling: Amplification from reference gene primers served as the basis for estimated nucleated cell counts. TCRdb keeps only in-frame clones here, not all; method: immunoSEQ multiplex PCR. Clone size and the V and J calls come from that table; the DNA yielded D and trimming. This sample has about 250,000 clones, with about 87% found just once. Adults between roughly 18 and 95 years of age took part from about two dozen US areas. Donors were grouped by their self-reported clinical history. Donors in Cohort 3 who had recovered were those with two negative PCRs, healthcare professional clearance, or resolution of their symptoms.

This TCR derives from a woman aged 45-59 years who had recovered from COVID-19. This chain joins TRBV6-6 and TRBJ1-2; 7 positions match TRBD1. Sample: PBMCs or T cells enriched from blood (not recorded which). The CDR3 DNA reads as TGTGCCAGCAGTTACCCGGGGACAGCTAACTATGGCTACACCTTC. It encodes CASSYPGTANYGYTF.